Below are 8 T cell receptor beta chains sequenced from a single sample in a study of blood T cell repertoires in COVID-19. Profiled with immunoSEQ multiplex PCR; TCRdb holds only in-frame clones, not every one. The top ten hold approximately 6.3% of the sample, which has fewer than 90,000 clones, 85% to 90% seen once. Sequencing was done on a sample of peripheral blood. The receptors stem from a woman older than 75 with active COVID-19.

CDR3 in amino acids: CASSLDHPASGSLYEQFF. The CDR3 coding sequence is TGTGCCAGCAGCTTAGATCATCCGGCTAGCGGGAGTTTGTATGAGCAGTTCTTC. The chain joins TRBV11-2 to TRBJ2-1; 10 bases agree with TRBD2. The CDR3 sequence is 18 residues long. V shed 0 bases, J shed 8 bases, and the junction held 13 bases outside the gene matches. Germline values: CDR1 SGHAT, CDR2 FQNNGV. The whole variable domain, remainder taken from reference TRBV11-2 and TRBJ2-1, is EAGVAQSPRYKIIEKRQSVAFWCNPISGHATLYWYQQILGQGPKLLIQFQNNGVVDDSQLPKDRFSAERLKGVDSTLKIQPAKLEDSAVYLCASSLDHPASGSLYEQFFGPGTRLTVL.

This sequence joins TRBV6-5 and TRBJ1-2; D unresolved. This CDR3 contains 14 residues. V lost 5 bases to trimming and J lost 5 bases, with 15 bases between them. CDR1 and CDR2 (germline): MNHEY, SVGAGI. DNA of the CDR3: TGTGCCAGCAGTAAGTTTGTCGAGGAATATGGCTACACCTTC. Translation: CASSKFVEEYGYTF.

V usage is TRBV19 and J usage is TRBJ2-7; D is undetermined. The V gene lost 7 bases and the J gene lost 3 bases, with 13 bases spanning the gap. CDR3 size: 13 residues. Per the germline V gene, CDR1 is LNHDA and CDR2 is SQIVND (reference sequence). The CDR3 DNA reads as TGTGCCAGTATAGAGACAAATGGCTACGAGCAGTACTTC. It translates to CASIETNGYEQYF.

The chain has TRBV5-5 and TRBJ2-1; 9 bases are a match to TRBD1. The CDR3 covers 14 residues. CDR1 SGHKS and CDR2 YYEKEE come from the germline V gene (reference sequence). V shed 3 bases and J 5 bases; nucleotides not matched to a gene: 3. CDR3 nucleotides: TGTGCCAGCAGCTCCGGGACAGGGCACAATGAGCAGTTCTTC. This encodes CASSSGTGHNEQFF.

V usage is TRBV19 and J usage is TRBJ1-1; perhaps TRBD1 as D (5 bases). CDR1 is LNHDA and CDR2 is SQIVND in the germline V gene (reference sequence). Trimming took 7 bases from V and 4 from J, leaving 10 bases between them. This CDR3 has 12 amino acids. The CDR3 here is CASNWRGTEAFF. The CDR3 bases are TGTGCCAGTAATTGGAGGGGCACTGAAGCTTTCTTT. The whole variable domain, filled in from reference TRBV19 and TRBJ1-1, reads DGGITQSPKYLFRKEGQNVTLSCEQNLNHDAMYWYRQDPGQGLRLIYYSQIVNDFQKGDIAEGYSVSREKKESFPLTVTSAQKNPTAFYLCASNWRGTEAFFGQGTRLTVV.

The chain couples TRBV21-1 to TRBJ2-1; the listed D gene, TRBD1, was not tested against the DNA. TRBV21-1 is tagged as a pseudogene. CDR3 length: 16 residues. The CDR3: CASSTVPGQGWNEQFF. CDR3 sequence (DNA): TGTGCCAGCAGCACTGTACCGGGACAGGGTTGGAATGAGCAGTTCTTC.

The count of this clone is one. The chain is built from TRBV7-2 and TRBJ2-3; TRBD2 aligns across 8 bases. Germline CDR1 and CDR2: SGHTA and FQGNSA. The CDR3 has 16 residues. The junction had 6 bases not matched to a gene; V was cut back by 2 bases and J by 2 bases. CDR3 protein: CASSLSTSGFTDTQYF. The CDR3 nucleotides read TGTGCCAGCAGCTTAAGTACTAGCGGATTCACAGATACGCAGTATTTT.

The rearrangement uses TRBV13 and TRBJ2-7; maybe TRBD2 (5 bases). The V gene lost 0 bases and the J gene lost 3 bases, with 9 bases spanning the gap. Germline CDR1 is PRHDT and CDR2 is FYEKMQ (reference sequence). The CDR3 spans 14 residues. CDR3 in DNA: TGTGCCAGCAGCTTAGGCGTTGGGAGCTACGAGCAGTACTTC. Translating it yields CASSLGVGSYEQYF.